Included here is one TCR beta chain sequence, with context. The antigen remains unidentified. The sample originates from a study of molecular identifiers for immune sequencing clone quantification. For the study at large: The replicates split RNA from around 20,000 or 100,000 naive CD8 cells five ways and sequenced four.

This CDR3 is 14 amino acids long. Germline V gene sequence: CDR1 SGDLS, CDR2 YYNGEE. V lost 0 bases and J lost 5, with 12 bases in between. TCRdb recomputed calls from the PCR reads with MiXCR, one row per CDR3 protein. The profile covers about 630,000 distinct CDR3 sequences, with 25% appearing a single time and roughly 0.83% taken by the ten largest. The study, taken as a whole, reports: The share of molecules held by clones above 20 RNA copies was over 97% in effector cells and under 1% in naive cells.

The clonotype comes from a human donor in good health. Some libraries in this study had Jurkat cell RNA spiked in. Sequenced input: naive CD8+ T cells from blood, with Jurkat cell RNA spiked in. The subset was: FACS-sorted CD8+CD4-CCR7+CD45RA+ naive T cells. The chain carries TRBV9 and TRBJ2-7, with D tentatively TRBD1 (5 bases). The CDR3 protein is CASSVASGSDEQYF. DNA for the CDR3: TGTGCCAGCAGCGTAGCTTCAGGGTCAGACGAGCAGTACTTC.